This T cell receptor beta chain was retrieved from a study of cytotoxic CD8 clonotypes in ibrutinib-treated CLL. Generated by immunoSEQ multiplex PCR, the TCRdb table keeps only in-frame clones and is missing some. The sample yields some 200,000 clones, roughly 65% seen once. This CDR3 spans 16 amino acids. Germline assignment: CDR1 SGHKS and CDR2 YYEKEE (reference sequence). Trimming pared 0 bases from V and 10 bases from J, leaving 19 bases between. The clonotype originates from a human donor with chronic lymphocytic leukemia. Specimen: PBMCs, collected after 12 months of ibrutinib treatment. This chain uses TRBV5-5 with TRBJ1-4; D is possibly TRBD1 (5 bases). For the CDR3, the DNA is TGTGCCAGCAGCTTGGCCGTGAGTCGCTCTGGGGGAAAACTGTTTTTT. Its protein product is CASSLAVSRSGGKLFF.